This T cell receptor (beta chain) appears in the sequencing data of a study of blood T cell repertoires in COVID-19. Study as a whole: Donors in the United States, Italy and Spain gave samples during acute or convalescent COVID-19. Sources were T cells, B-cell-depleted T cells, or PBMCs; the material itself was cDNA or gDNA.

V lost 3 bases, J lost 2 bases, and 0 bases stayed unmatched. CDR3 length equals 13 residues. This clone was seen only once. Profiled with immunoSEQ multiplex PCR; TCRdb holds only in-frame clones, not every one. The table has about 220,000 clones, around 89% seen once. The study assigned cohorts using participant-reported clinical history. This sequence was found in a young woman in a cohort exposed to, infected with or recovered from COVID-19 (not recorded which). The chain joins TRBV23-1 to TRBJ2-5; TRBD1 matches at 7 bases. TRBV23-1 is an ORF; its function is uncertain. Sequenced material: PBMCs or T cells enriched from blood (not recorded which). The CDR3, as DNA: TGCGCCAGCAGTCAGGGACAGCAAGAGACCCAGTACTTC. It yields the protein CASSQGQQETQYF.